Presented here are 18 T cell receptor beta chains from one specimen sequenced in a study of human thymus T cells. Measured with immunoSEQ multiplex PCR; TCRdb has only the in-frame clones, and not every one. The data hold tens of thousands of clones, with roughly 94% observed a single time. Thymus tissue for the work was resected from patients undergoing corrective heart surgery. Sequenced sample: thymus tissue. The receptors originated from a girl under three years old with a congenital heart defect but otherwise immunologically healthy.

DNA of the CDR3: TGTGCCAGCAGCTTGGGGGTGCCGCCGGGAGAGCAGTACTTC. Residues: CASSLGVPPGEQYF. The chain is built from TRBV11-3 and TRBJ2-7; D is tentatively TRBD1 or TRBD2 (5 bases each). V was shortened by 3 bases and J by 7 bases, with 16 bases between the two germline ends. The CDR3 covers 14 residues. Germline assignment: CDR1 SGHNT and CDR2 YENEEA.

This clone has a single count. The rearrangement joins TRBV5-4 to TRBJ1-3; D is uncertain. The length of the CDR3 is 13 residues. Germline V gene lookup returns CDR1 SGHNT and CDR2 YYREEE (reference sequence). The V gene lost 1 base and the J gene lost 4 bases, with 6 bases spanning the gap. CDR3 nucleotide sequence: TGTGCCAGCAGCTTGAGCAGGGGAAACACCATATATTTT. It encodes CASSLSRGNTIYF.

The V and J genes are TRBV30 and TRBJ2-7; 11 bases agree with TRBD1. The ends lost 0 bases at V and 7 bases at J; junction bases unmatched: 11. The germline CDR1 and CDR2 sequences are GTSNPN and SVGIG (reference sequence). The CDR3 consists of 16 residues. CDR3 bases: TGTGCCTGGAGTGTACGCACCGGGACAGGGGGTGGGGAGCAGTACTTC. As protein: CAWSVRTGTGGGEQYF.

The rearrangement joins TRBV2 to TRBJ2-3, with 9 bases aligning to TRBD2. Germline V CDR1 and CDR2: SNHLY, FYNNEI. The CDR3 length is 18 residues. V shed 0 bases, J shed 2 bases, and the junction held 9 bases outside the gene matches. The CDR3 spells CASSEAHGSGRHTDTQYF. DNA of the CDR3: TGTGCCAGCAGTGAAGCACATGGTAGCGGGAGACACACAGATACGCAGTATTTT.

This rearrangement joins TRBV10-2 to TRBJ1-1, with no clear D. V lost 6 bases and J 1 base, leaving 18 bases between the germline ends. The CDR3 consists of 16 residues. Germline CDR1 and CDR2: WSHSY and SAAADI. DNA of the CDR3: TGCGCCAGCAGATCGCCGCCTCTGGGGTCGAACACTGAAGCTTTCTTT. It encodes CASRSPPLGSNTEAFF.

The CDR3, as DNA: TGTGCCATCAGTGGGGACTACCAGCTCGGCAAAAACATTCAGTACTTC. It is translated as CAISGDYQLGKNIQYF. The genes are TRBV10-3 and TRBJ2-4; 7 nucleotides align to TRBD2. CDR3 length equals 16 residues. The germline CDR1 and CDR2 sequences are ENHRY and SYGVKD. With 4 bases clipped from V and 3 bases from J, the junction kept 9 bases outside the gene matches.

This chain connects TRBV19 to TRBJ1-2; D might be TRBD1 (6 bases). Germline CDR1 LNHDA, CDR2 SQIVND (reference sequence). The CDR3 loop spans 13 amino acids. Trimming took 3 bases from V and 6 from J, leaving 11 bases between them. CDR3 sequence reads: CASSIRGTDGYTF. The CDR3 DNA follows: TGTGCCAGTAGTATCAGGGGTACGGATGGCTACACCTTC.

This clone was recorded once. The chain has TRBV7-8 and TRBJ1-5; 9 bases match TRBD1. The CDR3 spans 16 residues. CDR1 is SGHVS, CDR2 FQNEAQ, per germline. V was pared by 3 bases and J by 7 bases, with 10 bases of the junction left unmatched. The CDR3 region has the DNA TGTGCCAGCAGCTTTGGGATGGACAGGGGTTGGCAGCCCCAGCATTTT. It is translated as CASSFGMDRGWQPQHF.

This clone was seen a few times. This chain's CDR3 is CSARVPGEAFF. CDR3 nucleotides: TGCAGTGCTAGAGTTCCAGGTGAAGCTTTCTTT. The V gene is TRBV20-1, the J gene TRBJ1-1, with unresolved D. The V and J ends lost 1 base and 7 bases respectively, with 7 bases between them. CDR3 length equals 11 residues. Germline V lookup: CDR1 DFQATT, CDR2 SNEGSKA (reference sequence).

V and J are TRBV15 and TRBJ1-3; D may be TRBD1 (6 bases). Germline values: CDR1 LNHNV, CDR2 YYDKDF (reference sequence). V lost 7 bases to trimming and J lost 7 bases, with 14 bases between them. The CDR3 contains 13 residues. CDR3 region: CATKDRYRNTIYF. The CDR3 coding sequence is TGTGCCACCAAAGACAGGTATCGGAACACCATATATTTT.

In regard to this clone: Sequence at one end of the junction differs from germline and may be a read error. V is TRBV7-7 and J is TRBJ2-1; D may correspond to TRBD1 or TRBD2 (5 bases each). The germline V gene has CDR1 SSHAT and CDR2 FNYEAQ (reference sequence). This CDR3 is 19 amino acids long. As DNA, the CDR3 is TGTGCTAGCAGCTTAGAAATATTGCCGGGACCCGGTGGTGTGGATGAGCAGTTCTTC. This gives the protein CASSLEILPGPGGVDEQFF.

The V gene is TRBV7-2, the J gene TRBJ2-7, with D perhaps assigned TRBD1 or TRBD2 (5 bases each). Germline V CDR1 and CDR2: SGHTA, FQGNSA. Trimming pared 5 bases from V and 0 bases from J, leaving 14 bases between. The CDR3 spans 15 residues. CDR3 protein: CASSPGTPRSYEQYF. CDR3 nucleotide sequence: TGTGCCAGCAGCCCGGGGACCCCCCGCTCCTACGAGCAGTACTTC.

J is TRBJ2-7 and V is TRBV30, with TRBD2 matching over 13 bases. V gave up 3 bases and J gave up 9 bases; unmatched junction bases: 8. The length of the CDR3 is 14 residues. Germline V CDR1 and CDR2: GTSNPN, SVGIG (reference sequence). The CDR3 is CAWRPGLAGVGQYF. CDR3 nucleotides: TGTGCCTGGAGACCAGGACTAGCGGGAGTCGGGCAGTACTTC.

The rearrangement joins TRBV28 to TRBJ2-4; TRBD1 agrees at 7 bases. Germline assignment: CDR1 MDHEN and CDR2 SYDVKM. V trimming: 3 bases; J trimming: 1 base; junction bases outside the gene matches: 3. This CDR3 spans 15 amino acids. The CDR3 loop reads CASSFSRGAKNIQYF. CDR3 nucleotide sequence: TGTGCCAGCAGTTTCAGCAGGGGGGCCAAAAACATTCAGTACTTC.

The chain couples TRBV5-1 to TRBJ2-3; D not certain. Between the trimmed V and J ends, which lost 1 base and 4 bases, there was a span of 7 bases. The CDR3 has 13 amino acids. Germline V gives CDR1 SGHRS, CDR2 YFSETQ. CDR3 DNA sequence: TGCGCCAGCAGCTTGACGGCCTCAGATACGCAGTATTTT. Amino acid sequence: CASSLTASDTQYF.

The CDR3 nucleotides are TGTGCCAGCTCACCGAACAGGGTGGGGGAATCTAGTAATGGCTACACCTTC. Its translation: CASSPNRVGESSNGYTF. The gene calls are TRBV18 and TRBJ1-2; maybe TRBD1 (6 bases). The CDR3 is made up of 17 amino acids. Germline V gene sequence: CDR1 KGHSH, CDR2 LQKENI. V was pared by 3 bases and J by 6 bases, with 23 bases between.

The chain combines TRBV5-8 with TRBJ2-2; D may be TRBD2 (5 bases). Germline CDR1 is SGHTS and CDR2 is YDEGEE. This CDR3 contains 16 residues. The V gene lost 4 bases and the J gene lost 3 bases, with 16 bases spanning the gap. The CDR3 is CASSPTSGLDTGELFF. For the CDR3, the DNA is TGTGCCAGCAGCCCGACCAGCGGATTAGACACCGGGGAGCTGTTTTTT.

This chain connects TRBV7-2 to TRBJ2-7; D may be TRBD1 (6 bases). Trimming stripped 1 base from V and 4 bases from J, with 26 bases between. Germline V gene data show CDR1 as SGHTA and CDR2 as FQGNSA. The CDR3 spans 19 residues. Written as DNA, the CDR3 is TGTGCCAGCAGCTTAGAGGGGGAGCGTGGGGTTGGGATAAATTACGAGCAGTACTTC. This sequence encodes CASSLEGERGVGINYEQYF.